The 32 T cell receptor beta chains below come from one sample, sequenced in a study of T cells in Graves' hyperthyroidism and ophthalmopathy. Researchers amplified the TCR beta CDR3 regions from RNA transcripts. First-round RT-PCR targeting the TCR CDR3 was performed with the HTBI primer set. TCRdb called the multiplex PCR reads again in MiXCR, with one record for every CDR3 protein. This sample has around 560,000 distinct CDR3 sequences, with roughly a sixth found just once. The material sequenced was blood. The receptors originated from a woman younger than 30 with Graves' hyperthyroidism.

A few counts support this clonotype. This rearrangement joins TRBV6-1 to TRBJ2-7; D gene ambiguous. Germline loops: CDR1 MNHNS, CDR2 SASEGT. V shed 8 bases and J shed 2 bases, with 13 bases lying between them. This CDR3 contains 13 residues. CDR3 nucleotide sequence: TGTGCCAGCGGGAAGGCAGTTCCCTACGAGCAGTACTTC. Protein product: CASGKAVPYEQYF.

This clonotype was detected a few times. The chain is built from TRBV7-8 and TRBJ1-5; D call uncertain. CDR1 is SGHVS and CDR2 is FQNEAQ in the germline V gene. V was shortened by 10 bases and J by 6 bases, with 13 bases between the two germline ends. The CDR3 is 12 residues long. In DNA form, the CDR3 reads TGTGCCAAGATTCGACTTTCTCAGCCCCAGCATTTT. It translates to CAKIRLSQPQHF. The whole variable domain, filled in from reference TRBV7-8 and TRBJ1-5, reads GAGVSQSPRYKVAKRGQDVALRCDPISGHVSLFWYQQALGQGPEFLTYFQNEAQLDKSGLPSDRFFAERPEGSVSTLKIQRTQQEDSAVYLCAKIRLSQPQHFGDGTRLSIL.

This chain uses TRBV12-3 or TRBV12-4 with TRBJ1-1, with D unresolved. This CDR3 is built from 13 residues. V shed 3 bases and J shed 5 bases, with 10 bases lying between them. CDR3 nucleotide sequence: TGTGCCAGCAGTTTTAATTCTGGGACTGAAGCTTTCTTT. Protein: CASSFNSGTEAFF.

This clonotype was seen many times. The chain couples TRBV15 to TRBJ2-1, with a possible D match to TRBD2 (5 bases). Between the trimmed V and J ends, which lost 1 base and 6 bases, there was a span of 13 bases. The CDR3 sequence is 15 residues long. Germline-derived CDR1 and CDR2 are LNHNV and YYDKDF (reference sequence). The CDR3 DNA reads TGTGCCACCAGCAGAGTCGTAGAGGGTGGCAATGAGCAGTTCTTC. It encodes CATSRVVEGGNEQFF.

The chain is built from TRBV19 and TRBJ2-1, with D perhaps matching TRBD2 (6 bases). The germline CDR1 and CDR2 sequences are LNHDA and SQIVND (reference sequence). Trimming stripped 5 bases from V and 3 bases from J, with 17 bases between. CDR3 length: 16 amino acids. The chain's CDR3 is CASSYLETSRYNEQFF. The CDR3, as DNA: TGTGCCAGTAGTTATTTAGAAACTAGCCGCTACAATGAGCAGTTCTTC.

The J gene is TRBJ1-6, the V gene TRBV4-1, with 9 bases fitting TRBD1. The CDR3 contains 17 residues. J was trimmed by 7 bases and V by 2 bases; bases with no gene match: 9. Germline lookup yields CDR1 MGHRA and CDR2 YSYEKL. The CDR3 sequence is CASSQPSSGTGNSPLHF. In nucleotides, the CDR3 is TGCGCCAGCAGCCAACCTTCTTCCGGGACAGGGAATTCACCCCTCCACTTT.

This clonotype has just a few counts. The chain carries TRBV4-2 and TRBJ1-3; D ambiguous. The CDR3 has 16 amino acids. The germline V and J ends were trimmed by 2 bases and 6 bases, with 17 bases remaining between them. Germline CDR1 reads LGHNA; CDR2 reads YNFKEQ. CDR3 in DNA: TGTGCCAGCAGCCAAAGTCCCCTGAGATCCCAAAACACCATATATTTT. Its translation: CASSQSPLRSQNTIYF.

This clonotype was counted many times. The chain has TRBV7-6 and TRBJ2-3, with 8 bases fitting TRBD2. The CDR3 totals 14 residues. Unmatched junction bases numbered 3, after V lost 1 base and J lost 6 bases. Germline-derived CDR1 and CDR2 are SGHVS and FNYEAQ. Written as DNA, the CDR3 is TGTGCCAGCAGCTTAGATTCGGGAGGGGATACGCAGTATTTT. It specifies CASSLDSGGDTQYF.

The chain carries TRBV29-1 and TRBJ2-2; D remains unclear. V gave up 6 bases and J gave up 3 bases, with 14 bases separating them. The CDR3 contains 14 residues. The germline V gene has CDR1 SQVTM and CDR2 ANQGSEA. The CDR3 spells CSVESGFDTGELFF. For the CDR3, the DNA is TGCAGCGTGGAGTCCGGTTTTGACACCGGGGAGCTGTTTTTT.

The chain joins TRBV30 to TRBJ2-3, with unresolved D. There are 12 residues in the CDR3. Germline CDR1 GTSNPN, CDR2 SVGIG (reference sequence). Deletions cut 2 bases from V and 7 bases from J, with 10 bases between. CDR3 DNA: TGTGCCTGGAGTTTAGGAGATAATACGCAGTATTTT. It yields the protein CAWSLGDNTQYF.

This clonotype has more than one count but fewer than ten. V and J are TRBV9 and TRBJ2-7; D remains unclear. Trimming left V 2 bases short and J 5 bases short, with 11 bases between. Germline assignment: CDR1 SGDLS and CDR2 YYNGEE. This CDR3 has 13 amino acids. The CDR3 here is CASSVESRDEQYF. The CDR3 bases are TGTGCCAGCAGCGTTGAGTCCCGAGACGAGCAGTACTTC.

For this clonotype: A much larger clone differs from this one at a single base, so this may be a read error. V gene TRBV2 combines with J gene TRBJ2-1; 8 nucleotides line up with TRBD2. The CDR3 totals 14 residues. Germline CDR1 reads SNHLY; CDR2 reads FYNNEI. V shed 5 bases, J shed 9 bases, and the junction held 9 bases outside the gene matches. In nucleotides, the CDR3 is TGTGCCAGCAGTTCGGGACTAGTGGGGGCTGAGCAGTTCTTC. It codes for CASSSGLVGAEQFF.

In its sample, this clonotype was seen a few times. One base away lies a much larger clone, so this may be a sequencing read error. The J gene is TRBJ2-5, the V gene TRBV14; no reliable D call. The CDR3 has 13 amino acids. CDR1 and CDR2 (germline): SGHDN, FVKESK. The V gene lost 0 bases and the J gene lost 3 bases, with 5 bases spanning the gap. CDR3 region: CASSQDWKETQYF. As DNA, the CDR3 is TGTGCCAGCAGCCAAGACTGGAAAGAGACCCAGTACTTC.

This clonotype was counted at least ten times. V is TRBV7-9 and J is TRBJ2-3; weak D call: TRBD1 (6 bases). CDR3 size: 13 residues. In germline, CDR1 is SEHNR, CDR2 FQNEAQ (reference sequence). V lost 1 base and J lost 6, with 8 bases in between. In DNA form, the CDR3 reads TGTGCCAGCAGCTTAGAACAGGGTGATACGCAGTATTTT. This gives the protein CASSLEQGDTQYF.

This clonotype was found a few times. The CDR3 DNA reads TGTGCCAGCAGCCCTGTGGACTACACTGAAGCTTTCTTT. It encodes CASSPVDYTEAFF. The chain combines TRBV6-2 or TRBV6-3 with TRBJ1-1; D is unclear. Germline-derived CDR1 and CDR2 are MNHEY and SVGEGT. Trimming stripped 6 bases from V and 3 bases from J, with 11 bases between. The CDR3 consists of 13 residues.

V usage is TRBV3-1 and J usage is TRBJ2-1; 7 bases line up with TRBD2. CDR3 length: 15 amino acids. Germline CDR1 LGHDT, CDR2 YNNKEL (reference sequence). Losses at the gene ends were 2 bases for V and 6 bases for J; bases not matched to a gene: 7. Here the CDR3 DNA reads TGTGCCAGCAGCCAACTAGCTAGCGGCTCCAATGAGCAGTTCTTC. Encoded protein: CASSQLASGSNEQFF.

This clonotype has at least ten counts. This rearrangement joins TRBV11-2 to TRBJ2-7, with 9 bases matching TRBD1. The CDR3 sequence is 13 residues long. With V trimmed by 4 bases and J by 4 bases, 2 bases remained unmatched. Germline-derived CDR1 and CDR2 are SGHAT and FQNNGV. CDR3 in amino acids: CASSWDRVYEQYF. The CDR3 DNA follows: TGTGCCAGCAGCTGGGACAGGGTATACGAGCAGTACTTC.

The table lists this clonotype with many counts. The chain combines TRBV6-1 with TRBJ1-2; D is perhaps TRBD1 (6 bases). V gave up 8 bases and J gave up 6 bases, with 16 bases separating them. Germline V CDR1 and CDR2: MNHNS, SASEGT. There are 13 residues in the CDR3. CDR3 sequence reads: CASGKGGEDGYTF. CDR3 nucleotides: TGTGCCAGCGGAAAGGGGGGCGAGGATGGCTACACCTTC.

V is TRBV12-3 or TRBV12-4 and J is TRBJ1-4; a weak D match, TRBD1 (5 bases). This CDR3 has 14 residues. The V end was cut by 2 bases, the J end by 12 bases, with 16 bases between. CDR3 protein: CASSLFDSPHQLFF. Written as DNA, the CDR3 is TGTGCCAGCAGTTTATTCGACAGTCCTCATCAACTGTTTTTT.

The gene calls are TRBV11-2 and TRBJ2-6, with 8 bases that match TRBD2. Per the germline V gene, CDR1 is SGHAT and CDR2 is FQNNGV. CDR3 length: 16 amino acids. V was pared by 8 bases and J by 2 bases, with 8 bases of the junction left unmatched. CDR3 coding DNA: TGTGCCAGCCGGGGGGGGCGCGCCCCTGGGGCCAACGTCCTGACTTTC. It is translated as CASRGGRAPGANVLTF.

The rearrangement uses TRBV19 and TRBJ1-4; no reliable D call. Trimming removed 9 bases at V and 3 bases at J, with 17 bases between. CDR3 length: 15 amino acids. The germline V gene has CDR1 LNHDA and CDR2 SQIVND (reference sequence). The CDR3: CASTLTGGPNEKLFF. CDR3 bases: TGTGCCAGCACATTAACGGGAGGGCCTAATGAAAAACTGTTTTTT.

The chain recombines TRBV19 with TRBJ2-1; 8 bases map to TRBD2. This CDR3 region has 15 residues. Germline lookup yields CDR1 LNHDA and CDR2 SQIVND (reference sequence). Trimming cost V 6 bases and J 3 bases; bases outside gene matches: 7. The CDR3 nucleotides are TGTGCCAGTAGCGCCGAGACTAGCGACTACAATGAGCAGTTCTTC. Its translation: CASSAETSDYNEQFF.

The chain links TRBV11-1 to TRBJ1-2; D call uncertain. V was trimmed by 3 bases and J by 0 bases, leaving 8 bases between them. CDR1 and CDR2 from the germline V gene are SGHAT and FQDESV (reference sequence). This CDR3 has 14 residues. Here the CDR3 reads CASSFTGANYGYTF. The CDR3 coding sequence is TGTGCCAGCAGCTTTACGGGAGCTAACTATGGCTACACCTTC.

J is TRBJ1-5 and V is TRBV19; TRBD1 might be the D (6 bases). Germline CDR1 LNHDA, CDR2 SQIVND (reference sequence). The CDR3 runs 17 residues. Trimming shortened V by 3 bases and J by 0 bases, and 15 bases separated the two germline ends. CDR3 region: CASSMKGGDPSNQPQHF. The CDR3 DNA is TGTGCCAGTAGTATGAAGGGGGGGGACCCTAGCAATCAGCCCCAGCATTTT.

This clonotype was found a few times. This rearrangement joins TRBV7-9 to TRBJ1-3; no definite D call. Between the trimmed V and J ends, which lost 1 base and 12 bases, there was a span of 13 bases. The CDR3 totals 13 residues. The germline V gene encodes CDR1 SEHNR and CDR2 FQNEAQ (reference sequence). The CDR3 DNA follows: TGTGCCAGCAGCTTAGAGTTTCGACGGGGCATATATTTT. Translated: CASSLEFRRGIYF. Filled out from reference TRBV7-9 and TRBJ1-3, the complete variable domain reads DTGVSQNPRHKITKRGQNVTFRCDPISEHNRLYWYRQTLGQGPEFLTYFQNEAQLEKSRLLSDRFSAERPKGSFSTLEIQRTEQGDSAMYLCASSLEFRRGIYFGEGSWLTVV.

This sequence joins TRBV7-2 and TRBJ2-7; perhaps TRBD1 as D (5 bases). Trimming left V 0 bases short and J 7 bases short, with 16 bases between. This CDR3 is built from 15 residues. Per germline, CDR1 SGHTA and CDR2 FQGNSA. CDR3 nucleotides: TGTGCCAGCAGCTTAGCCGGATACAGGCCCTCTGAGCAGTACTTC. Its protein product is CASSLAGYRPSEQYF.

This clonotype was counted a few times. V and J are TRBV7-3 and TRBJ2-2; D unclear. Trimming shortened V by 2 bases and J by 0 bases, and 10 bases separated the two germline ends. The CDR3 covers 16 residues. The germline V gene encodes CDR1 SGHTA and CDR2 FQGTGA. CDR3 residues: CASSLRATSNTGELFF. The CDR3 coding sequence is TGTGCCAGCAGCTTACGTGCGACATCGAACACCGGGGAGCTGTTTTTT. Combining the CDR3 with reference TRBV7-3 and TRBJ2-2 gives the whole variable domain GAGVSQTPSNKVTEKGKYVELRCDPISGHTALYWYRQSLGQGPEFLIYFQGTGAADDSGLPNDRFFAVRPEGSVSTLKIQRTERGDSAVYLCASSLRATSNTGELFFGEGSRLTVL.

This clonotype has a handful of counts. This rearrangement joins TRBV5-8 to TRBJ2-6, with TRBD2 matching 13 bases. V shed 3 bases, J shed 1 base, and the junction held 7 bases outside the gene matches. Germline V CDR1 and CDR2: SGHTS, YDEGEE. The CDR3 has 19 amino acids. CDR3 protein: CASSSDPGLAGSGANVLTF. CDR3 coding DNA: TGTGCCAGCAGCTCTGACCCGGGACTAGCGGGGTCTGGGGCCAACGTCCTGACTTTC.

The chain uses TRBV14 and TRBJ2-1; D is possibly TRBD2 (6 bases). The CDR3 covers 14 residues. Germline V lookup: CDR1 SGHDN, CDR2 FVKESK. Trimming left V 3 bases short and J 4 bases short, with 10 bases between. DNA of the CDR3: TGTGCCAGCAGCCATGGGGGGACTTACAATGAGCAGTTCTTC. This sequence encodes CASSHGGTYNEQFF.

This clonotype was detected ten times or more. This chain uses TRBV12-3 or TRBV12-4 with TRBJ1-1; 8 bases are shared with TRBD1. This CDR3 comprises 14 residues. The ends lost 7 bases at V and 4 bases at J; junction bases unmatched: 8. This CDR3 is CASTSGQGGTEAFF. CDR3 DNA: TGTGCCAGCACCTCAGGACAGGGAGGCACTGAAGCTTTCTTT.

This clonotype was found many times. The genes are TRBV4-1 and TRBJ2-7; no clear D. This CDR3 comprises 16 residues. The V gene's germline CDR1 is MGHRA and CDR2 YSYEKL. Deletions cut 0 bases from V and 3 bases from J, with 15 bases between. CDR3 sequence: CASSQEPPRNFYEQYF. The CDR3 DNA reads TGCGCCAGCAGCCAAGAACCCCCTCGTAACTTCTACGAGCAGTACTTC.

The gene calls are TRBV11-2 and TRBJ2-5; D might be TRBD1 (5 bases). This CDR3 spans 15 amino acids. V was cut by 6 bases and J by 5 bases, with 19 bases left in between. Germline values: CDR1 SGHAT, CDR2 FQNNGV. CDR3 sequence (DNA): TGTGCCAGCAGTCCTGGTTCAGGGAACTGGGAGACCCAGTACTTC. Its protein product is CASSPGSGNWETQYF.